This T cell receptor beta chain was sequenced during a study of monozygotic twins with inflammatory bowel disease. Study conclusions and caveats: The study supported no single strong signal or clonotype linked to IBD.

Per donor, approximately 2.3 ml of blood was collected and frozen. The authors used approximately 3.5 ug of total RNA per TCR library. Per sample, reverse transcription was split into eight reactions. After re-calling the 5' RACE reads, TCRdb lists one entry per CDR3 protein, DNA absent. The sample table sets out about 210,000 distinct CDR3 sequences. A note on this clonotype: Its cognate antigen is unknown.

Germline V gene sequence: CDR1 SGHTA, CDR2 FQGNSA. This CDR3 is 14 amino acids long. The sequence was collected from a human donor with ulcerative colitis or Crohn's disease, or a healthy co-twin of an affected twin (not recorded which). This chain links TRBV7-2 with TRBJ2-7. The sequenced sample consisted of blood. CDR3 region: CASSLEASLYEQYF. The variable domain in full, with the rest retrieved from reference TRBV7-2 and TRBJ2-7, is GAGVSQSPSNKVTEKGKDVELRCDPISGHTALYWYRQSLGQGLEFLIYFQGNSAPDKSGLPSDRFSAERTGGSVSTLTIQRTQQEDSAVYLCASSLEASLYEQYFGPGTRLTVT.